The source of this T cell receptor beta chain is a study of CD8+CD57+ T cells in acquired aplastic anemia. Turning to the study itself: Average DNA yield from sorted CD4+ and CD8+ cells was around 3.2 ug. Healthy donors had, on average, roughly 9.8 million reads for their CD4+ cells.

V trimming: 4 bases; J trimming: 8 bases; junction bases outside the gene matches: 6. From germline, CDR1 is SGHAT and CDR2 FQDESV (reference sequence). The CDR3 length is 15 residues. Profiling that covered TCR beta VDJ and CDR3 relied on genomic DNA as its template. TCRdb ran MiXCR on the reads and lists one entry per CDR3 protein. The sample holds about 160,000 distinct CDR3 sequences, approximately 44% seen once. With regard to this clonotype: This may be a read error: a much more frequent sequence differs by one nucleotide.

The chain links TRBV11-1 to TRBJ2-1, with 12 bases aligning to TRBD2. Input material: sorted CD4+, CD8+, or CD8+CD57+ T cells (not recorded which) from PBMCs. The clonotype was recovered from a human donor in good health. The CDR3 loop is CASSSRLAGVDEQFF. For the CDR3, the DNA is TGTGCCAGCAGCTCGAGACTAGCGGGAGTGGATGAGCAGTTCTTC.